This entry features one T cell receptor beta chain sequence. This sample is part of a study of blood T cell repertoires in COVID-19. Overall study: COVID-19 samples collected from the United States, Italy and Spain covered acute and convalescent phases. Sources were T cells, B-cell-depleted T cells, or PBMCs; the material itself was cDNA or gDNA.

Authors' analysis steps: Amplification of reference gene primers provided the estimated nucleated cell counts. Sequencing was performed with immunoSEQ multiplex PCR; in TCRdb, only in-frame clones are kept and a portion is missing. D and trimming come from the DNA, and the V and J calls and clone size come from that table. This sample carries 150,000 to 200,000 clones, approximately 75% of them seen once, and the ten largest clones take around 9.9%. The germline V gene has CDR1 MNHEY and CDR2 SMNVEV (reference sequence). Trimming shortened V by 6 bases and J by 0 bases, and 5 bases separated the two germline ends. CDR3 length equals 13 residues.

This sequence was found in a human donor in a cohort sampled during active COVID-19. Sequencing was done on a sample of peripheral blood. The gene calls are TRBV27 and TRBJ2-2; no firm D call. As DNA, the CDR3 is TGTGCCAGCAGAGCCCCGAACACCGGGGAGCTGTTTTTT. It specifies CASRAPNTGELFF.